The entry below gives a single TCR beta chain sequence along with its context. The antigen is unknown. The source of the sample is a study of T cell responses to AZD1222 COVID-19 vaccine. Study observations and caveats: The study reported that nearly half of spike-specific TCRs target unmutated variant regions. At 160-218 and 743-854, vaccine-associated CD4 TCRs were dominant, and they spanned spike. Mostly white British, mostly female donors; authors suggested clonal diversity may be underestimated.

V lost 3 bases and J 9 bases, leaving 12 bases between the germline ends. Germline V lookup: CDR1 DFQATT, CDR2 SNEGSKA (reference sequence). The CDR3 is 11 amino acids. The protocol was immunoSEQ multiplex PCR, while the TCRdb copy is restricted to in-frame clones and leaves out a portion. The data show 180,000 or so clones, about nine tenths seen once. The chain recombines TRBV20-1 with TRBJ2-7, with no clear D. The sequence came from an adult who received the MenACWY meningococcal vaccine as a control. The source was peripheral blood, collected 28 days after the second dose of the MenACWY control vaccine. As DNA, the CDR3 is TGCAGTGCTAGTGTCCTCGGAGCGCAGTACTTC. It translates to CSASVLGAQYF.